The sequence of this T cell receptor beta chain was determined in a study of blood T cell repertoires in COVID-19. In the original workflow: Scientists estimated how many nucleated cells there were by amplifying reference gene primers. Measured with immunoSEQ multiplex PCR; TCRdb has only the in-frame clones, and not every one. Clonal size and the V and J genes are those of that table, whereas D and trimming came from the DNA. The table shows some 96,000 clones, with over 80% occurring only once. V lost 10 bases to trimming and J lost 1 base, with 8 bases between them. Looked up from germline, CDR1 is LNHDA and CDR2 is SQIVND (reference sequence). There are 13 residues in the CDR3.

This chain uses TRBV19 with TRBJ2-6; unclear D gene. Material for sequencing was peripheral blood. The clonotype was recovered from a man between 45 and 60 years old with active or convalescent COVID-19. The CDR3 region has the DNA TGTGCCACCTATTCTTCTGGGGCCAACGTCCTGACTTTC. It yields the protein CATYSSGANVLTF.